These 10 T cell receptor beta chains originate from one sample sequenced in a study of response to subunit inactivated influenza vaccine. In TCRdb, the RT-PCR reads were re-called with MiXCR into one record per CDR3 protein. The table records more than 250,000 distinct CDR3 sequences, 21% of them present only once. Sequenced material: PBMCs from blood, taken less than 22 months after vaccination. These receptors came from a man between 50 and 69 years old who received an inactivated influenza vaccine.

The chain couples TRBV20-1 to TRBJ2-1, with 9 bases identical to TRBD1. Germline V gene data show CDR1 as DFQATT and CDR2 as SNEGSKA (reference sequence). J lost 9 bases, V lost 6 bases, and 9 bases had no gene match. The CDR3 has 13 residues. The CDR3 loop is CSAPPQGAGEQFF. Here the CDR3 DNA reads TGCAGTGCACCACCACAGGGGGCGGGTGAGCAGTTCTTC.

The CDR3 sequence is CASRGTSGSDKNIQYF. The CDR3 DNA sequence: TGTGCCTCCCGAGGGACTAGCGGTAGTGACAAAAACATTCAGTACTTC. This chain joins TRBV10-3 and TRBJ2-4; TRBD2 matches at 11 bases. With 11 bases clipped from V and 3 bases from J, the junction kept 12 bases outside the gene matches. Germline V lookup: CDR1 ENHRY, CDR2 SYGVKD. The length of the CDR3 is 16 residues.

This chain joins TRBV19 and TRBJ2-1, with 8 nucleotides matching TRBD2. Per the germline V gene, CDR1 is LNHDA and CDR2 is SQIVND (reference sequence). This CDR3 contains 15 residues. V was pared by 8 bases and J by 6 bases, with 12 bases of the junction left unmatched. This CDR3 is CASYPGGGFGNEQFF. CDR3 in DNA: TGTGCCAGTTACCCCGGCGGGGGGTTTGGCAATGAGCAGTTCTTC.

The chain uses TRBV12-3 or TRBV12-4 and TRBJ2-2, with TRBD1 matching over 10 bases. The CDR3 is 19 amino acids. Trimming took 11 bases from V and 1 from J; bases not matched to a gene: 19. CDR3 sequence (DNA): TGTGCCCCCCGAGATGGGGACAGGGGTTTAGTGTGGAACACCGGGGAGCTGTTTTTT. The encoded protein is CAPRDGDRGLVWNTGELFF.

This clonotype was detected only a few times. As DNA, the CDR3 is TGTGCCTTTTCGACAGGGAGCAGCAATCAGCCCCAGCATTTT. Amino acids: CAFSTGSSNQPQHF. The V gene is TRBV30, the J gene TRBJ1-5, with 7 bases lining up with TRBD1. J gave up 1 base and V 7 bases, and 7 bases lay outside the gene matches. This CDR3 region has 14 residues. Per germline, CDR1 GTSNPN and CDR2 SVGIG (reference sequence). Supplemented by reference TRBV30 and TRBJ1-5, the full variable domain reads SQTIHQWPATLVQPVGSPLSLECTVEGTSNPNLYWYRQAAGRGLQLLFYSVGIGQISSEVPQNLSASRPQDRQFILSSKKLLLSDSGFYLCAFSTGSSNQPQHFGDGTRLSIL.

This clonotype came up many times. V usage is TRBV11-2 and J usage is TRBJ1-2, with D possibly TRBD1 on 5 matching bases. The CDR3 consists of 14 residues. In germline, CDR1 is SGHAT, CDR2 FQNNGV. Trimming pared 6 bases from V and 8 bases from J, leaving 19 bases between. CDR3 loop: CASRSGRVKNGYTF. In DNA, the CDR3 is TGTGCCAGCAGATCGGGCAGGGTTAAGAACGGCTACACCTTC.

This clonotype was recorded a few times. V usage is TRBV6-5 and J usage is TRBJ1-1; D may be TRBD1 (5 bases). V lost 4 bases, J lost 1 base, and 13 bases lay in between. The CDR3 loop spans 15 amino acids. Germline V gene data show CDR1 as MNHEY and CDR2 as SVGAGI. Here the CDR3 reads CASSSPEGSNTEAFF. CDR3 nucleotides: TGTGCCAGCAGTTCCCCGGAGGGGTCGAACACTGAAGCTTTCTTT.

The V and J genes are TRBV5-1 and TRBJ2-1, with 7 bases identical to TRBD2. This CDR3 region has 15 residues. Trimming removed 4 bases from V and 4 bases from J; junction bases left unmatched: 8. Germline V gene data show CDR1 as SGHRS and CDR2 as YFSETQ. Here the CDR3 DNA reads TGCGCCAGCAGCCTGGCGGGACTAAGATACAATGAGCAGTTCTTC. It encodes CASSLAGLRYNEQFF.

This clonotype was counted only a few times. The chain recombines TRBV28 with TRBJ2-1, with a weak D call TRBD2 (5 bases). V shed 6 bases and J shed 4 bases, with 7 bases lying between them. The CDR3 loop spans 12 amino acids. CDR1 and CDR2 (germline): MDHEN, SYDVKM. CDR3 in amino acids: CASRKRYNEQFF. The CDR3 DNA reads TGTGCCAGCAGAAAGCGGTACAATGAGCAGTTCTTC.

This clonotype was found a few times. V gene TRBV19 combines with J gene TRBJ2-5; no firm D call. The CDR3 sequence is 14 residues long. The ends were cut back, 3 bases at V and 3 bases at J, with 11 bases in the middle. Germline V gene sequence: CDR1 LNHDA, CDR2 SQIVND (reference sequence). The CDR3: CASSIRYLKETQYF. CDR3 in DNA: TGTGCCAGTAGTATTCGCTATTTGAAAGAGACCCAGTACTTC.